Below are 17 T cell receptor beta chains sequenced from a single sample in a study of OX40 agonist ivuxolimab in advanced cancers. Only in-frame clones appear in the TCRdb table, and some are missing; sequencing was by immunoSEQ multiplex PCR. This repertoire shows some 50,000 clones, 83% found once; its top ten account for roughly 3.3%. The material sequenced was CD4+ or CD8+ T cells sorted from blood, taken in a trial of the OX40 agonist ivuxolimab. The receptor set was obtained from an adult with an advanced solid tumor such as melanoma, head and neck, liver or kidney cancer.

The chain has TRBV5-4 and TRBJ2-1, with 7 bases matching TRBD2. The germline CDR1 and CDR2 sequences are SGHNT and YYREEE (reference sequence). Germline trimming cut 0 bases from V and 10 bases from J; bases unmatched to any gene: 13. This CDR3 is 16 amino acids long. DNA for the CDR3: TGTGCCAGCAGCTTGGGCCCCCGAGGGGAGGGGCGAGAGCAGTTCTTC. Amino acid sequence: CASSLGPRGEGREQFF.

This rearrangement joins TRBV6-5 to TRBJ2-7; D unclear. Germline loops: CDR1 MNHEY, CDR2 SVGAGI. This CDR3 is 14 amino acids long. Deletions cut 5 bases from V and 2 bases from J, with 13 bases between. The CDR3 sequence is CASSILGSPYEQYF. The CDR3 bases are TGTGCCAGCAGTATCCTGGGATCTCCCTACGAGCAGTACTTC.

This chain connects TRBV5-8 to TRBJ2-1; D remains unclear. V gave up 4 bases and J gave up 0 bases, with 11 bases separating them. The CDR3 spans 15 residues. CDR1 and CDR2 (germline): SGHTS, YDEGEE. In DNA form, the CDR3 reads TGTGCCAGCAGCCCAGTATCGAGCTCCTACAATGAGCAGTTCTTC. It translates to CASSPVSSSYNEQFF. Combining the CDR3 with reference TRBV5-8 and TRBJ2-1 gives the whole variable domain EAGVTQSPTHLIKTRGQQATLRCSPISGHTSVYWYQQALGLGLQFLLWYDEGEERNRGNFPPRFSGRQFPNYSSELNVNALELEDSALYLCASSPVSSSYNEQFFGPGTRLTVL.

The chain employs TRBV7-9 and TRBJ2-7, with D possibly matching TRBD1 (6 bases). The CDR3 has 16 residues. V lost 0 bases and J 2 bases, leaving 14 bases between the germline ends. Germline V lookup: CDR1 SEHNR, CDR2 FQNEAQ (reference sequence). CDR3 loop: CASSLAGAGAAYEQYF. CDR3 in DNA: TGTGCCAGCAGCTTAGCGGGGGCTGGGGCTGCCTACGAGCAGTACTTC.

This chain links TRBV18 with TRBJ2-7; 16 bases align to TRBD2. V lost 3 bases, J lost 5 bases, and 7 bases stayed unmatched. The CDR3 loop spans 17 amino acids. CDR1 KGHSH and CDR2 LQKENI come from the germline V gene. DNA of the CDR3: TGTGCCAGCTCACCCTTGGGACTAGCGGGAGGGCCCCACGAGCAGTACTTC. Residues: CASSPLGLAGGPHEQYF.

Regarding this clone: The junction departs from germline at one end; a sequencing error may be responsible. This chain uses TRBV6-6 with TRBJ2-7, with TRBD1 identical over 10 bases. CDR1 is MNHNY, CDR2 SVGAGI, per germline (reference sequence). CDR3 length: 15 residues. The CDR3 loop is CASSDSGTGVYEQYF. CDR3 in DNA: TGTGCCAGCAGTGACTCCGGGACAGGGGTCTACGAGCAGTACTTC.

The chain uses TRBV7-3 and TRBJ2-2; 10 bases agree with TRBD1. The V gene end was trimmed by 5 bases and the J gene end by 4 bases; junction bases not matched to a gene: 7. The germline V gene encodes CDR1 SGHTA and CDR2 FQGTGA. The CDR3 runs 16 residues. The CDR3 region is CASSPRTGGSTGELFF. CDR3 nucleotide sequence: TGTGCCAGCAGCCCTCGGACAGGGGGTAGCACCGGGGAGCTGTTTTTT.

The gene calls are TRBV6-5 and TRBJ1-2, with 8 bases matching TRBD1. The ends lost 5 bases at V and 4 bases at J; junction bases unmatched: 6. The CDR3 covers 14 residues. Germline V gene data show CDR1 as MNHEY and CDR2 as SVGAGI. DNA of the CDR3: TGTGCCAGCAGTGACGGACAGGGAAGCTATGGCTACACCTTC. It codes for CASSDGQGSYGYTF.

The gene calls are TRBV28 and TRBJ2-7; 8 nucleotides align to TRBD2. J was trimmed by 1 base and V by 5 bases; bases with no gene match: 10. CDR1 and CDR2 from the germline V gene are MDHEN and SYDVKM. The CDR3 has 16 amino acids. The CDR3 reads CASSLAGGGTSYEQYF. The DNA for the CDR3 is TGTGCCAGCAGTCTAGCGGGCGGGGGTACATCCTACGAGCAGTACTTC.

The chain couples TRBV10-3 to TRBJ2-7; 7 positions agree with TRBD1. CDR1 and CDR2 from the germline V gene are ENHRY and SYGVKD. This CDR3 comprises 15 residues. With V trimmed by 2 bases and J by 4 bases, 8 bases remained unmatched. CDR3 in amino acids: CAISEADRNSYEQYF. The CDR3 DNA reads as TGTGCCATCAGTGAGGCGGACAGGAACAGTTACGAGCAGTACTTC.

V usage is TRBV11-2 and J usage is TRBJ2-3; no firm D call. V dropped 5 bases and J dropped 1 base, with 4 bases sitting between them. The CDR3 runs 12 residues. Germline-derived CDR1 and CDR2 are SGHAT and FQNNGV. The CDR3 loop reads CASSRRTDTQYF. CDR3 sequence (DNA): TGTGCCAGCAGCCGCCGCACAGATACGCAGTATTTT.

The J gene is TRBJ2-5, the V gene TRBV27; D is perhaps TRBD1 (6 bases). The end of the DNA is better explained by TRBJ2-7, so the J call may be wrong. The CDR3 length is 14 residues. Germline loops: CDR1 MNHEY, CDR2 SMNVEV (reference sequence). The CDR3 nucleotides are TGTGCCAGCTCATGCCCCGGACAGATAGACGAGCAGTACTTC. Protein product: CASSCPGQIDEQYF.

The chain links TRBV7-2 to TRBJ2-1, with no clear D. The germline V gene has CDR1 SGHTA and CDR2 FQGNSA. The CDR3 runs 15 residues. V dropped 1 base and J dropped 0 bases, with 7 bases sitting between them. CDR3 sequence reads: CASSLVFTSYNEQFF. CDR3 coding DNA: TGTGCCAGCAGCTTAGTTTTTACCTCCTACAATGAGCAGTTCTTC.

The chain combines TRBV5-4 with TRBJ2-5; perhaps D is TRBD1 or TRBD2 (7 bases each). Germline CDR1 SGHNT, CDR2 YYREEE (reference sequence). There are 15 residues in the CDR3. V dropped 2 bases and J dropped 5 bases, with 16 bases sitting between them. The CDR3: CASSFANQGGETQYF. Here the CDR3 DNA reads TGTGCCAGCAGCTTCGCCAATCAGGGGGGGGAGACCCAGTACTTC.

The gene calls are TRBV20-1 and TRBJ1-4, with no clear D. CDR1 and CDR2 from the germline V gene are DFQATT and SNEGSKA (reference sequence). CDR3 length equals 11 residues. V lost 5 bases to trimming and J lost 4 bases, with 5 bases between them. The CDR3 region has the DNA TGCAGTGCTGCCCTTAATGAAAAACTGTTTTTT. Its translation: CSAALNEKLFF.

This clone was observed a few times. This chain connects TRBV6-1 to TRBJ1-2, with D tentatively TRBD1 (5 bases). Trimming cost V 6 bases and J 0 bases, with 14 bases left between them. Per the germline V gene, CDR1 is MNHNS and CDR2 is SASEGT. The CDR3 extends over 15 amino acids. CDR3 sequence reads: CASSDGTAANYGYTF. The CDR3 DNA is TGTGCCAGCAGCGACGGGACCGCAGCTAACTATGGCTACACCTTC.

The CDR3 bases are TGTGCCAGCAGACAGACAGGGGAGGTTTATTCACACAGGGGCACCGGGGAGCTGTTTTTT. It codes for CASRQTGEVYSHRGTGELFF. The genes are TRBV28 and TRBJ2-2; 8 nucleotides match TRBD1. The CDR3 sequence is 20 residues long. V gave up 6 bases and J gave up 4 bases; unmatched junction bases: 22. Germline V CDR1 and CDR2: MDHEN, SYDVKM.